This T cell receptor beta chain was sequenced during a study of shared T cell receptors in the human thymus. CDR3 length: 16 residues. The germline V and J ends were trimmed by 6 bases and 5 bases, with 19 bases remaining between them. In germline, CDR1 is MDHEN, CDR2 SYDVKM. Sequencing was performed with immunoSEQ multiplex PCR; in TCRdb, only in-frame clones are kept and a portion is missing. The profile shows hundreds of thousands of clones, just under 95% of them singletons. V usage is TRBV28 and J usage is TRBJ2-2, with D perhaps TRBD1 or TRBD2 (5 bases each). The material sequenced was thymocytes. The source is a human donor. CDR3: CASRDLTGTWTGELFF. DNA for the CDR3: TGTGCCAGCAGGGATCTAACCGGGACCTGGACCGGGGAGCTGTTTTTT. Complete variable domain (other parts from reference TRBV28 and TRBJ2-2): DVKVTQSSRYLVKRTGEKVFLECVQDMDHENMFWYRQDPGLGLRLIYFSYDVKMKEKGDIPEGYSVSREKKERFSLILESASTNQTSMYLCASRDLTGTWTGELFFGEGSRLTVL.